This is a list of T cell receptor beta chains from one sample in a study of PD-L1 blockade in urothelial cancer. The table came from immunoSEQ multiplex PCR; TCRdb's copy has only in-frame clones and leaves some out. The sample shows 70,000 or so clones, 85% to 90% of them seen only once. This material consisted of PBMCs, taken around atezolizumab (anti-PD-L1) treatment. These receptors were collected from a man aged 55 to 70 with urothelial cancer. CDR3s leave out the opening cysteine and the closing phenylalanine or tryptophan.

>TRBV5-6|TRBJ2-5
ASSLFSPGQETQY
>TRBV30|TRBJ1-2
AWSVLVPFPGNYGYT
>TRBV6-4|TRBJ2-5
ASSVDRGQTQY
>TRBV4-1|TRBJ2-4
ASSTDRSTIKNIQY
>TRBV7-2|TRBJ2-7
ASSSDANAQGAQY
>TRBV2|TRBJ2-3
ASSIRQGTSTDTQY
>TRBV19|TRBJ2-7
ASSIMADYEQY
>TRBV28|TRBJ2-7
ASSLRTGTYEQY
>TRBV6-1|TRBJ1-1
ASSGGTGYTEAF
>TRBV2|TRBJ2-7
ASIRQGAGYEQY
>TRBV27|TRBJ2-2
ASSTPGRGVAELF
>TRBV5-1|TRBJ2-7
ASSLAHSYEQY
>TRBV2|TRBJ2-7
ASSEGLRQGEEQY
>TRBV9|TRBJ1-1
ASSGHMNTEAF
>TRBV5-8|TRBJ2-1
ASSLWQGSSYNEQF
>TRBV6-5|TRBJ2-1
ASSYSTGTSNNEQF
>TRBV28|TRBJ2-1
ASSLLGGNEQF
>TRBV10-3|TRBJ1-6
AISELTGGDGSPLH
>TRBV6-1|TRBJ1-4
ASRDRGQENEKLF
>TRBV11-2|TRBJ2-7
ASSFGGGSYEQY
>TRBV4-1|TRBJ1-3
ASSQVLQSSGNTIY
>TRBV7-2|TRBJ2-2
ASSLYGGQGARTGELF
>TRBV11-3|TRBJ2-7
ASSLSWRPTYEQY
>TRBV6-1|TRBJ2-1
ASKGQRNNEQF
>TRBV11-2|TRBJ2-5
ASSLDGGRSVLRETQY
>TRBV5-4|TRBJ2-7
ASSPDRRSYEQY
>TRBV5-4|TRBJ2-3
ASSPTGDTQY
>TRBV7-3|TRBJ1-1
ASSAGGLRAEAF
>TRBV30|TRBJ1-4
AWDSFEKLF
>TRBV6-5|TRBJ2-7
ASSYTQADYEQY
>TRBV7-8|TRBJ2-5
ASSSKPWTEGTQY
>TRBV9|TRBJ2-3
ASSGPVRADTQY
>TRBV9|TRBJ1-5
ASSPTWAGNQPQH
>TRBV27|TRBJ2-7
ASRYTGAVEQY
>TRBV7-2|TRBJ2-7
ASSLGKTGVLFDEQY
>TRBV6-1|TRBJ1-2
ASSSWSGYT
>TRBV7-2|TRBJ2-1
ASSLGPAGLYNEQF
>TRBV4-1|TRBJ2-7
ASSQEDRAPYEQY
>TRBV5-1|TRBJ1-3
ASSLGESKGNTIY
>TRBV11-2|TRBJ2-7
ASSLVGRGYGEQY